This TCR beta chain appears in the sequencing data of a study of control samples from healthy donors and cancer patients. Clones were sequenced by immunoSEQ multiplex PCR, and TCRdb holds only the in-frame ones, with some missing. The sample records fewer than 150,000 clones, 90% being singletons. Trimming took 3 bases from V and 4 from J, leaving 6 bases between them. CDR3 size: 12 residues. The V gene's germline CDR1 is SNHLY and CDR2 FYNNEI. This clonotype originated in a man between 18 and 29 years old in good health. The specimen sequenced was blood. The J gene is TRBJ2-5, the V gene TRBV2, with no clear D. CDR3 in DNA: TGTGCCAGCAGTGAGGTAGTAGAGACCCAGTACTTC. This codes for CASSEVVETQYF.